These 29 T cell receptor beta chains were all obtained from the same sample, sequenced in a study of shared clonotypes between healthy human individuals. Profiling relied on immunoSEQ multiplex PCR, and the TCRdb table lists in-frame clones only, not all of them. The sample includes about 1,800,000 clones, about 95% seen only once; the top ten take around 1%. Only CD45RO-negative cells positively selected for CCR7 counted as naive CD8 cells, so terminally differentiated effector memory CD45RA+ cells were excluded. Sequencing was performed on naive CD8+ T cells sorted from blood. The source is a young man in good health.

A remark on this clone: The missing conserved phenylalanine or tryptophan at the end of this CDR3 makes a read error likely. The limits of the CDR3 on the DNA are not certain, so only TCRdb's listed CDR3 is given. The chain uses TRBV28 and TRBJ2-7; TRBD1 reflects the table's D call only, with no check against the DNA. The CDR3 spans 11 amino acids, including both terminal residues. Germline CDR1 and CDR2: MDHEN and SYDVKM. CDR3 sequence: CASSSEGTGAI.

The chain joins TRBV6-5 to TRBJ2-3, with 11 bases identical to TRBD2. The germline V gene encodes CDR1 MNHEY and CDR2 SVGAGI. V dropped 11 bases and J dropped 11; count of bases not matched to a gene: 12. CDR3 length: 13 residues. This CDR3 reads CASGTSGGRGQYF. CDR3 sequence (DNA): TGTGCCTCCGGGACTAGCGGTGGCCGGGGGCAGTATTTT.

The V and J genes are TRBV4-3 and TRBJ2-1; D may be TRBD2 (5 bases). V lost 3 bases to trimming and J lost 9 bases, with 12 bases between them. Germline loops: CDR1 LGHNA, CDR2 YSLEER. This CDR3 comprises 13 residues. CDR3 DNA: TGCGCCAGCAGCCACCCCGAGGGCCTTGAGCAGTTCTTC. It codes for CASSHPEGLEQFF.

The CDR3 coding sequence is TGTGCCAGTAGTGCGGGACTAGCGGGGTATGAGACCCAGTACTTC. Its translation: CASSAGLAGYETQYF. V is TRBV19 and J is TRBJ2-5, with 13 bases matching TRBD2. The CDR3 runs to 15 residues. Germline V gives CDR1 LNHDA, CDR2 SQIVND (reference sequence). J was trimmed by 5 bases and V by 5 bases; bases with no gene match: 5.

The CDR3 DNA is TGTGCCAGCAGCGGACCGCCCTTTGGTTCACCCCTCCACTTT. It translates to CASSGPPFGSPLHF. J is TRBJ1-6 and V is TRBV6-1; D uncertain. Germline CDR1 is MNHNS and CDR2 is SASEGT. V was pared by 6 bases and J by 9 bases, with 15 bases between. The CDR3 runs 14 residues.

The CDR3 reads CASSRTGGSTDTQYF. The DNA for the CDR3 is TGTGCCAGCAGCAGGACAGGGGGCAGCACAGATACGCAGTATTTT. The rearrangement joins TRBV7-6 to TRBJ2-3; TRBD1 matches at 11 bases. Germline values: CDR1 SGHVS, CDR2 FNYEAQ. The CDR3 covers 15 residues. With 5 bases clipped from V and 0 bases from J, the junction kept 1 base outside the gene matches.

The rearrangement uses TRBV6-5 and TRBJ2-7; D not resolved. The CDR3 has 16 residues. Trimming cost V 0 bases and J 4 bases, with 16 bases left between them. Looked up from germline, CDR1 is MNHEY and CDR2 is SVGAGI. CDR3 DNA sequence: TGTGCCAGCAGTTACTCCACGGGCGGCTTTGCGTACGAGCAGTACTTC. Its translation is CASSYSTGGFAYEQYF.

The chain joins TRBV29-1 to TRBJ2-3; the D is unclear. CDR3 length: 13 amino acids. The V end was cut by 3 bases, the J end by 3 bases, with 10 bases between. The germline gives CDR1 SQVTM, CDR2 ANQGSEA. The CDR3 nucleotides are TGCAGCGTTGATCTGGGCAGGACAGATACGCAGTATTTT. Its translation: CSVDLGRTDTQYF.

J is TRBJ2-5 and V is TRBV4-1; D possibly corresponds to TRBD2 (6 bases). The CDR3 extends over 20 amino acids. Germline CDR1 MGHRA, CDR2 YSYEKL. Trimming removed 0 bases at V and 2 bases at J, with 25 bases between. In DNA, the CDR3 is TGCGCCAGCAGCCAAGAGAGGCTAATTGGCGCAGCGGGTTTACAAGAGACCCAGTACTTC. Translation: CASSQERLIGAAGLQETQYF.

This rearrangement joins TRBV4-1 to TRBJ2-1, with D possibly TRBD2 on 6 matching bases. The germline V and J ends were trimmed by 1 base and 4 bases, with 8 bases remaining between them. CDR1 and CDR2 (germline): MGHRA, YSYEKL. The length of the CDR3 is 14 residues. CDR3 in DNA: TGCGCCAGCAGCCAAGCTAGCGCGTACAATGAGCAGTTCTTC. This gives the protein CASSQASAYNEQFF.

J is TRBJ1-5 and V is TRBV6-5; tentative D call: TRBD1 (5 bases). Germline V gene data show CDR1 as MNHEY and CDR2 as SVGAGI. Deletions cut 4 bases from V and 5 bases from J, with 15 bases between. The CDR3 is 15 residues long. CDR3 residues: CASSSADSAHQPQHF. In nucleotides, the CDR3 is TGTGCCAGCAGTTCAGCCGACAGTGCTCATCAGCCCCAGCATTTT.

The V and J genes are TRBV2 and TRBJ2-7; D unresolved. The V gene lost 2 bases and the J gene lost 4 bases, with 6 bases spanning the gap. Per the germline V gene, CDR1 is SNHLY and CDR2 is FYNNEI. The CDR3 extends over 12 amino acids. The CDR3 DNA sequence: TGTGCCAGCAGTGAACGCCCGTACGAGCAGTACTTC. This gives the protein CASSERPYEQYF. The full variable domain, rest sourced from reference TRBV2 and TRBJ2-7, is EPEVTQTPSHQVTQMGQEVILRCVPISNHLYFYWYRQILGQKVEFLVSFYNNEISEKSEIFDDQFSVERPDGSNFTLKIRSTKLEDSAMYFCASSERPYEQYFGPGTRLTVT.

The chain is built from TRBV9 and TRBJ2-7; 8 bases are shared with TRBD1. The ends lost 5 bases at V and 10 bases at J; junction bases unmatched: 17. Germline lookup yields CDR1 SGDLS and CDR2 YYNGEE. The CDR3 covers 15 residues. CDR3 loop: CASRDSRTGSPRQYF. In DNA form, the CDR3 reads TGTGCCAGCAGAGATAGTAGGACAGGGAGCCCCCGACAGTACTTC.

V and J are TRBV6-5 and TRBJ2-2; D gene ambiguous. V lost 2 bases and J lost 2, with 9 bases in between. Germline-derived CDR1 and CDR2 are MNHEY and SVGAGI. The length of the CDR3 is 15 residues. This CDR3 is CASSYGPDNTGELFF. CDR3 DNA sequence: TGTGCCAGCAGTTACGGGCCGGATAACACCGGGGAGCTGTTTTTT.

The chain has TRBV13 and TRBJ2-7; 7 nucleotides agree with TRBD1. The CDR3 has 17 amino acids. The trim removed 5 bases at V and 2 bases at J, leaving 15 bases unmatched. Germline-derived CDR1 and CDR2 are PRHDT and FYEKMQ (reference sequence). In DNA, the CDR3 is TGTGCCAGCAGCACTCGCCCAGGGACAGAATATACCTACGAGCAGTACTTC. Amino acids: CASSTRPGTEYTYEQYF.

This clone was found once. The gene calls are TRBV6-4 and TRBJ2-2; TRBD2 aligns across 10 bases. V shed 7 bases, J shed 6 bases, and the junction held 20 bases outside the gene matches. CDR3 length equals 19 residues. Germline CDR1 and CDR2: MRHNA and SNTAGT. The CDR3 sequence is CASIRGLASEKTRPGELFF. The CDR3 DNA reads as TGTGCCAGCATAAGGGGACTAGCGTCGGAGAAGACGCGGCCCGGGGAGCTGTTTTTT.

This chain connects TRBV27 to TRBJ2-7; weak D call: TRBD1 (5 bases). The CDR3 spans 13 residues. Germline lookup yields CDR1 MNHEY and CDR2 SMNVEV (reference sequence). V was clipped by 0 bases and J by 4 bases, with 7 bases between them. This CDR3 reads CASSLSDTYEQYF. For the CDR3, the DNA is TGTGCCAGCAGTTTATCGGACACATACGAGCAGTACTTC.

V gene TRBV29-1 combines with J gene TRBJ2-7; D is ambiguous. The CDR3 contains 13 residues. Germline-derived CDR1 and CDR2 are SQVTM and ANQGSEA. V lost 6 bases and J lost 0, with 12 bases in between. The DNA of the CDR3 is TGCAGCGTCATTAGTGGGTTCTCCTACGAGCAGTACTTC. It is translated as CSVISGFSYEQYF.

Notes on this clone: This specimen includes other DNA sequences encoding the same CDR3. This sequence joins TRBV6-5 and TRBJ2-5, with D maybe TRBD2 (5 bases). The germline gives CDR1 MNHEY, CDR2 SVGAGI. V was shortened by 6 bases and J by 2 bases, with 16 bases between the two germline ends. This CDR3 region has 15 residues. The CDR3 here is CASSLAGGLQETQYF. CDR3 bases: TGTGCCAGCAGCCTCGCCGGCGGGCTTCAAGAGACCCAGTACTTC.

This chain joins TRBV9 and TRBJ2-3, with TRBD2 matching 14 bases. The V segment lost 4 bases and the J segment 5 bases; nucleotides outside the gene matches: 9. The CDR3 consists of 17 residues. CDR1 and CDR2 (germline): SGDLS, YYNGEE. The CDR3 DNA sequence: TGTGCCAGCAGCCCTCGGGGACTAGCGGGAGAACAAGATACGCAGTATTTT. It translates to CASSPRGLAGEQDTQYF.

The CDR3 spells CASSLMEGDRGHEQYF. CDR3 DNA: TGCGCCAGCAGCTTGATGGAGGGGGACAGGGGGCACGAGCAGTACTTC. V gene TRBV5-1 combines with J gene TRBJ2-7, with 12 bases fitting TRBD1. V lost 1 base, J lost 5 bases, and 7 bases stayed unmatched. The V gene's germline CDR1 is SGHRS and CDR2 YFSETQ. The CDR3 length is 16 residues.

The chain couples TRBV11-2 to TRBJ2-3; either TRBD1 or TRBD2 may supply D (5 bases each). V lost 1 base and J 3 bases, leaving 11 bases between the germline ends. The germline V gene has CDR1 SGHAT and CDR2 FQNNGV. This CDR3 region has 15 residues. The CDR3 spells CASSLVGVSTDTQYF. The CDR3 DNA is TGTGCCAGCAGCTTAGTGGGGGTGTCGACAGATACGCAGTATTTT.

This chain connects TRBV2 to TRBJ2-1, with D possibly matching TRBD2 (5 bases). From germline, CDR1 is SNHLY and CDR2 FYNNEI. Trimming removed 6 bases at V and 3 bases at J, with 24 bases between. The CDR3 has 18 residues. The CDR3 is CASSGHPPGLAIYNEQFF. The CDR3 DNA reads as TGTGCCAGCAGCGGGCACCCCCCTGGGCTAGCTATCTACAATGAGCAGTTCTTC.

This clone was detected only once. The chain recombines TRBV2 with TRBJ2-1, with 7 bases identical to TRBD1. Trimming at V came to 8 bases and at J to 3 bases, leaving 4 bases not matched to a gene. CDR1 is SNHLY and CDR2 is FYNNEI in the germline V gene. The CDR3 contains 13 residues. CDR3: CASRDRVYNEQFF. The CDR3 coding sequence is TGTGCCAGCCGGGACAGAGTCTACAATGAGCAGTTCTTC.

Of note for this clone: Other nucleotide sequences from this sample produce the same CDR3. The chain links TRBV9 to TRBJ1-4; the D is unclear. CDR3 size: 14 residues. Germline-derived CDR1 and CDR2 are SGDLS and YYNGEE. V lost 3 bases and J 3 bases, leaving 9 bases between the germline ends. The CDR3 loop reads CASSETGANEKLFF. CDR3 coding DNA: TGTGCCAGCAGCGAGACGGGAGCTAATGAAAAACTGTTTTTT.

The genes are TRBV28 and TRBJ2-4, with 10 bases lining up with TRBD2. This CDR3 has 16 residues. V was clipped by 2 bases and J by 15 bases; unmatched bases: 16. Germline-derived CDR1 and CDR2 are MDHEN and SYDVKM. The CDR3 DNA is TGTGCCAGCAGTTTACCCTCTAGCGGGGGCGCAAATTTTCGGTACTTC. Its translation: CASSLPSSGGANFRYF.

The V gene is TRBV27, the J gene TRBJ2-7, with TRBD1 identical over 9 bases. The CDR3 runs 15 residues. Germline CDR1 is MNHEY and CDR2 is SMNVEV (reference sequence). J lost 4 bases, V lost 5 bases, and 9 bases had no gene match. CDR3: CASSPRTGEGYEQYF. CDR3 nucleotide sequence: TGTGCCAGCAGTCCCCGGACAGGGGAAGGTTACGAGCAGTACTTC.

The chain employs TRBV5-5 and TRBJ1-2, with D uncertain. The CDR3 consists of 14 residues. Germline V gene lookup returns CDR1 SGHKS and CDR2 YYEKEE (reference sequence). V lost 4 bases and J 0 bases, leaving 10 bases between the germline ends. In nucleotides, the CDR3 is TGTGCCAGCAGCCCTAGCGGATCTAACTATGGCTACACCTTC. Protein: CASSPSGSNYGYTF.

The gene calls are TRBV4-3 and TRBJ2-1; maybe TRBD2 (5 bases). CDR1 LGHNA and CDR2 YSLEER come from the germline V gene. Trimming left V 3 bases short and J 2 bases short, with 14 bases between. CDR3 length: 16 amino acids. CDR3 coding DNA: TGCGCCAGCAGCCACCCCACTAACGGGGCCTACAATGAGCAGTTCTTC. It yields the protein CASSHPTNGAYNEQFF.